Following are 7 T cell receptor beta chains from one sample sequenced in a study of cytomegalovirus exposure and HLA in healthy donors. Clones were sequenced by immunoSEQ multiplex PCR, and TCRdb holds only the in-frame ones, with some missing. The profile shows around 250,000 clones, 85% to 90% of them singletons. Sequenced material: PBMCs. These receptors were taken from a woman in her late teens or twenties in good health and CMV-seronegative.

This clone was recorded only once. In DNA form, the CDR3 reads TGCGCCAGCAGCCAAGATTTACTGGGACTAGCGGGGGGATATTACAATGAGCAGTTCTTC. Protein sequence: CASSQDLLGLAGGYYNEQFF. The rearrangement links TRBV4-3 to TRBJ2-1; 15 nucleotides align to TRBD2. Germline V gene data show CDR1 as LGHNA and CDR2 as YSLEER. This CDR3 contains 20 residues. Trimming removed 0 bases from V and 4 bases from J; junction bases left unmatched: 10.

The rearrangement links TRBV15 to TRBJ2-1; no reliable D call. Germline assignment: CDR1 LNHNV and CDR2 YYDKDF (reference sequence). Trimming removed 4 bases from V and 0 bases from J, with 13 bases in between. The CDR3 consists of 16 residues. CDR3 DNA: TGTGCCACCAGCATGAAGCTGTCAAGCTCCTACAATGAGCAGTTCTTC. Translation: CATSMKLSSSYNEQFF.

The V gene is TRBV5-1, the J gene TRBJ2-1, with D possibly matching TRBD1 (5 bases). With 0 bases removed from V and 4 bases from J, the gap between germline ends came to 11 bases. Germline CDR1 SGHRS, CDR2 YFSETQ. This CDR3 has 15 amino acids. CDR3 sequence reads: CASSLVSRTYNEQFF. CDR3 DNA sequence: TGCGCCAGCAGCTTGGTGAGTCGGACATACAATGAGCAGTTCTTC.

The J gene is TRBJ2-7, the V gene TRBV10-2; 9 bases align to TRBD1. The CDR3 has 15 amino acids. Losses at the gene ends were 6 bases for V and 3 bases for J; bases not matched to a gene: 9. The germline V gene encodes CDR1 WSHSY and CDR2 SAAADI. The CDR3 region is CASRPGTGIVYEQYF. In DNA form, the CDR3 reads TGCGCCAGCAGGCCCGGGACAGGGATAGTCTACGAGCAGTACTTC.

The chain combines TRBV5-4 with TRBJ2-5, with 11 nucleotides matching TRBD2. This CDR3 has 20 residues. Trimming at V came to 4 bases and at J to 1 base, leaving 18 bases not matched to a gene. Germline V gene lookup returns CDR1 SGHNT and CDR2 YYREEE (reference sequence). For the CDR3, the DNA is TGTGCCAGCAGCCAGTACCCTGACACTAGCGGGGGCCAACCCCAAGAGACCCAGTACTTC. Protein sequence: CASSQYPDTSGGQPQETQYF.

This clone occurred once. This sequence joins TRBV28 and TRBJ1-4, with TRBD1 identical over 9 bases. The CDR3 covers 14 residues. The germline V gene has CDR1 MDHEN and CDR2 SYDVKM. With V trimmed by 7 bases and J by 7 bases, 7 bases remained unmatched. The CDR3, as DNA: TGTGCCAGCAACAGGGGGGACAGGGCTGAAAAACTGTTTTTT. Translated, it gives CASNRGDRAEKLFF. Based on the CDR3 plus reference TRBV28 and TRBJ1-4, the full variable domain is DVKVTQSSRYLVKRTGEKVFLECVQDMDHENMFWYRQDPGLGLRLIYFSYDVKMKEKGDIPEGYSVSREKKERFSLILESASTNQTSMYLCASNRGDRAEKLFFGSGTQLSVL.

This clone was detected only once. The rearrangement joins TRBV28 to TRBJ1-2; TRBD1 matches at 7 bases. J was trimmed by 4 bases and V by 7 bases; bases with no gene match: 6. Per the germline V gene, CDR1 is MDHEN and CDR2 is SYDVKM. CDR3 length equals 13 residues. The CDR3 loop is CASKPGQPYGYTF. In DNA, the CDR3 is TGTGCCAGCAAACCGGGACAGCCCTATGGCTACACCTTC.